This record concerns one T cell receptor (beta chain) sequence. Antigen: not known. TCRdb's table, derived via immunoSEQ multiplex PCR, lists solely in-frame clones and lacks some. The top ten hold approximately 8.8% of the sample, which has about 50,000 clones, more than 80% seen once. Time point reported: peripheral blood 6 weeks after treatment start. Patients in the study were battling locally advanced or metastatic urothelial carcinoma. The CDR3 contains 13 residues. CDR1 SGHDN and CDR2 FVKESK come from the germline V gene. Trimming took off 2 bases at V and 8 bases at J, with 12 bases between the two ends. These data belong to a study of PD-L1 blockade in urothelial cancer. Turning to the study itself: Atezolizumab 1,200 mg was given intravenously every 3 weeks, starting 2014. A median of approximately 140,000 T cells was found in the blood samples.

Study-wide results and limits: Stronger expansion of tumor-associated clones in blood at 3 weeks distinguished durable-benefit patients.

This clonotype was obtained from a man aged 65-85 years with urothelial cancer. This sample comprised PBMCs, obtained around atezolizumab (anti-PD-L1) treatment. The chain has TRBV14 and TRBJ1-1; D is undetermined. The CDR3 sequence: CASSQYRGIEAFF. CDR3 bases: TGTGCCAGCAGCCAATATAGAGGTATAGAAGCTTTCTTT.